The clone carrying this T cell receptor (beta chain) was counted at least ten times. The antigen remains unidentified. This entry belongs to a study of metastatic and nonmetastatic thyroid tumors. Looking at the study overall: Repertoires from blood and tumor or nodule tissue of malignant and benign thyroid patients were compared.

Study-wide findings and caveats: Within blood and tumor, benign nodules reportedly had significantly lower TCR beta diversity than malignant thyroid tumors did.

Germline trimming cut 6 bases from V and 6 bases from J; bases unmatched to any gene: 8. The germline gives CDR1 MNHEY, CDR2 SMNVEV (reference sequence). The CDR3 consists of 14 residues. Prior to thyroid surgery, none of the patients had received any treatment. MiXCR reprocessed the PCR reads for TCRdb. The sample carries tens of thousands of clones, 30% recorded once. The origin of this receptor is a female donor with papillary thyroid cancer or a benign thyroid nodule (not recorded which). Some clones in this sample may be carry-over from other donors' samples. Sequenced: blood. The chain recombines TRBV27 with TRBJ1-2, with TRBD1 identical over 9 bases. The CDR3 protein is CASRSQGAFDGYTF. CDR3 bases: TGTGCCAGCAGATCACAGGGGGCGTTCGATGGCTACACCTTC.